The clone carrying this TCR beta chain was seen more than once but under ten times. Its specificity is not known. One base away lies a much larger clone, so this may be a sequencing read error. Germline V CDR1 and CDR2: LNHDA, SQIVND (reference sequence). The CDR3 length is 12 residues. The sample belongs to a study of glioma-infiltrating T cells. Study-level findings and limits: Non-neoplastic patients had below-expected tissue-blood divergence, while all gliomas exceeded expectation. Only very few CDR3 sequences appeared in both tissue and blood.

The iRepertoire nested amplicon-rescue multiplex PCR amplified TCR alpha and beta CDR3s from RNA. One-step reverse transcription and amplification started from approximately 100-400 ng of tissue mRNA or PBMC total RNA. TCRdb reanalysed the multiplex PCR reads using MiXCR and keeps one entry per CDR3 protein. The data show about 93,000 distinct CDR3 sequences, roughly 39% seen once. The TCR originated in a human donor with low-grade glioma or glioblastoma, undergoing nonglioma brain surgery, or in good health (not recorded which). V and J are TRBV19 and TRBJ2-2; D might be TRBD1 (6 bases). Sequencing was done on a sample of glioma tissue, nonneoplastic brain tissue, or PBMCs (not recorded which). The CDR3: CPSYRVTGELFF. The CDR3 region has the DNA TGTCCCAGCTACAGGGTCACCGGGGAGCTGTTTTTT.